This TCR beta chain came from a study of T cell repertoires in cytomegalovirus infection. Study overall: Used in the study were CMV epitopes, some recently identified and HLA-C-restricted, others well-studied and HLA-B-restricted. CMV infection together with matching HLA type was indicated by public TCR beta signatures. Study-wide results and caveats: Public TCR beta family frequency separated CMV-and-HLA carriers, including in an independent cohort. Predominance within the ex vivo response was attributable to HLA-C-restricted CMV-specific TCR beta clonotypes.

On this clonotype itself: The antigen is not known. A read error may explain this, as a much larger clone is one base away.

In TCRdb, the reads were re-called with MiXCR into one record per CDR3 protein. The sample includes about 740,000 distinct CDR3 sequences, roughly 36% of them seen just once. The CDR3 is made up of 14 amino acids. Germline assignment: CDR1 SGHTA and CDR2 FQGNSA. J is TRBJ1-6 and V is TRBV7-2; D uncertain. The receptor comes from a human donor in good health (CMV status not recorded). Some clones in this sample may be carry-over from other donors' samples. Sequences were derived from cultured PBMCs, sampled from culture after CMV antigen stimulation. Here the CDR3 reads CASSLVGRNSPPHF. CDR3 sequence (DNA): TGTGCCAGCAGCTTGGTAGGGAGGAATTCACCCCCCCACTTT.